A single sample gave rise to the 9 T cell receptor beta chains below, sequenced in a study of shared clonotypes between healthy human individuals. TCRdb keeps only in-frame clones here, not all; method: immunoSEQ multiplex PCR. This repertoire shows around 500,000 clones, around 75% found once; its top ten account for approximately 13%. Sequences were obtained from PBMCs. The receptor source for this set is a woman aged 40 to 49 in good health. Some clones in this sample may be carry-over from other donors' samples.

There are a few counts of this clone. This sequence joins TRBV6-6 and TRBJ1-2; D possibly corresponds to TRBD1 (5 bases). Germline V gene lookup returns CDR1 MNHNY and CDR2 SVGAGI (reference sequence). The V gene lost 11 bases and the J gene lost 2 bases, with 15 bases spanning the gap. The CDR3 runs 13 residues. CDR3 nucleotide sequence: TGTGCCGCCGGACACGAAAACAACTATGGCTACACCTTC. Translating it yields CAAGHENNYGYTF.

This clone has a single count. V gene TRBV5-1 combines with J gene TRBJ1-2, with a weak D call TRBD1 (6 bases). Trimming removed 5 bases at V and 6 bases at J, with 11 bases between. The CDR3 consists of 12 residues. Germline V gene sequence: CDR1 SGHRS, CDR2 YFSETQ. In DNA, the CDR3 is TGCGCCAGCAGTTGGGACACCCATGGCTACACCTTC. Its translation: CASSWDTHGYTF.

The V gene is TRBV7-6, the J gene TRBJ2-7; 7 nucleotides match TRBD1. From germline, CDR1 is SGHVS and CDR2 FNYEAQ. Germline trimming cut 7 bases from V and 6 bases from J; bases unmatched to any gene: 6. This CDR3 is built from 12 residues. The CDR3 DNA is TGTGCCAGCACCGAGGGGGCGGGCGAGCAGTACTTC. This sequence encodes CASTEGAGEQYF. Variable domain in full (rest from reference TRBV7-6 and TRBJ2-7): GAGVSQSPRYKVTKRGQDVALRCDPISGHVSLYWYRQALGQGPEFLTYFNYEAQQDKSGLPNDRFSAERPEGSISTLTIQRTEQRDSAMYRCASTEGAGEQYFGPGTRLTVT.

This rearrangement joins TRBV11-2 to TRBJ2-7; D gene ambiguous. Germline-derived CDR1 and CDR2 are SGHAT and FQNNGV. The CDR3 has 14 amino acids. Trimming left V 2 bases short and J 2 bases short, with 10 bases between. CDR3 nucleotides: TGTGCCAGCAGCTTAATTGGCTATACCTACGAGCAGTACTTC. It encodes CASSLIGYTYEQYF.

The gene calls are TRBV7-8 and TRBJ2-2; 7 bases are a match to TRBD1. The CDR3 is 15 amino acids. Germline assignment: CDR1 SGHVS and CDR2 FQNEAQ. V dropped 2 bases and J dropped 6; count of bases not matched to a gene: 6. CDR3 loop: CASSLREGAAGELFF. The CDR3 DNA reads as TGTGCCAGCAGCTTAAGAGAGGGGGCCGCCGGGGAGCTGTTTTTT.

The chain has TRBV11-1 and TRBJ2-3; TRBD2 agrees at 10 bases. This CDR3 comprises 19 residues. Losses at the gene ends were 8 bases for V and 7 bases for J; bases not matched to a gene: 24. Germline V gene data show CDR1 as SGHAT and CDR2 as FQDESV (reference sequence). CDR3 sequence: CASSGRGTGPIAGGNTQYF. CDR3 DNA sequence: TGTGCCAGCTCAGGACGCGGGACAGGACCGATAGCGGGAGGAAATACGCAGTATTTT.

The rearrangement links TRBV5-1 to TRBJ2-7; TRBD1 matches 7 bases. This CDR3 has 14 amino acids. From germline, CDR1 is SGHRS and CDR2 YFSETQ. Germline trimming cut 4 bases from V and 0 bases from J; bases unmatched to any gene: 4. CDR3 sequence reads: CASSPDRVSYEQYF. CDR3 nucleotides: TGCGCCAGCAGCCCCGACAGGGTCTCCTACGAGCAGTACTTC.

The chain carries TRBV5-1 and TRBJ2-1, with D maybe TRBD1 (5 bases). The germline V gene has CDR1 SGHRS and CDR2 YFSETQ. The V and J ends lost 0 bases and 13 bases respectively, with 17 bases between them. This CDR3 is built from 14 residues. The CDR3 sequence is CASSLAREAGHQFF. CDR3 nucleotide sequence: TGCGCCAGCAGCTTGGCCCGCGAGGCAGGGCATCAGTTCTTC. Full variable domain (missing parts from reference TRBV5-1 and TRBJ2-1): KAGVTQTPRYLIKTRGQQVTLSCSPISGHRSVSWYQQTPGQGLQFLFEYFSETQRNKGNFPGRFSGRQFSNSRSEMNVSTLELGDSALYLCASSLAREAGHQFFGPGTRLTVL.

This clone was seen at least ten times. The CDR3 spells CASSLAWGGQLNTEAFF. DNA for the CDR3: TGTGCCAGCAGCTTAGCGTGGGGGGGACAGTTGAACACTGAAGCTTTCTTT. The chain joins TRBV7-6 to TRBJ1-1, with 7 bases identical to TRBD1. Germline CDR1 reads SGHVS; CDR2 reads FNYEAQ. Losses at the gene ends were 0 bases for V and 0 bases for J; bases not matched to a gene: 7. This CDR3 spans 17 amino acids.